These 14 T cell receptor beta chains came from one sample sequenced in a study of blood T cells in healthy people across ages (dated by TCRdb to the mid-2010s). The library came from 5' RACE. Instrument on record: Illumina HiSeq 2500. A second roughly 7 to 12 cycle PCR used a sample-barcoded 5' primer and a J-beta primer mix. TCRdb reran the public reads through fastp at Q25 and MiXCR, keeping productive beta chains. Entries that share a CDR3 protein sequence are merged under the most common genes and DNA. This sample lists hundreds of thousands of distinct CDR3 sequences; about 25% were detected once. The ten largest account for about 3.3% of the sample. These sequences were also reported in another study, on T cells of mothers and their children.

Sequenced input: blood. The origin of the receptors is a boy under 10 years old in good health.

This CDR3 reads CSAGPGAWETQYF. The CDR3 DNA sequence: TGCAGTGCGGGACCGGGGGCATGGGAGACCCAGTACTTC. The J gene is TRBJ2-5, the V gene TRBV20-1, with D possibly being TRBD1 or TRBD2 (6 bases each). CDR3 length: 13 residues. Germline assignment: CDR1 DFQATT and CDR2 SNEGSKA (reference sequence). The V end lost 6 bases, the J end lost 5 bases, and 16 bases lay between the germline ends.

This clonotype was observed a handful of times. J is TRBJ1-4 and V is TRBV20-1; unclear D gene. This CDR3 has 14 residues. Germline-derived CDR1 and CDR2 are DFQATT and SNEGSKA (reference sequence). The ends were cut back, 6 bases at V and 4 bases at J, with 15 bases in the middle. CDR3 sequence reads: CSAPPDGINEKLFF. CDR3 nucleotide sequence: TGCAGTGCCCCACCGGACGGAATTAATGAAAAACTGTTTTTT.

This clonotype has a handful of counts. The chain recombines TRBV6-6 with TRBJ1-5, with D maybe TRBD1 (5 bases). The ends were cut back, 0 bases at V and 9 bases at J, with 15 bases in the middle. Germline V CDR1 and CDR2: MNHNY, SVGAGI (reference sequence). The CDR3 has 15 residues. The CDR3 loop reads CASSYSVSSGGPQHF. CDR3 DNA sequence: TGTGCCAGCAGTTACTCCGTGAGCAGCGGGGGGCCCCAGCATTTT.

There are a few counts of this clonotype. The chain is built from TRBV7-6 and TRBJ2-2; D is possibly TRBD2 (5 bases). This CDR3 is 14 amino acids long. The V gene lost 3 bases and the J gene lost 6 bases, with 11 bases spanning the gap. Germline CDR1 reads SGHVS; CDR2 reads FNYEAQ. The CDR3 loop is CASSFSAEPGELFF. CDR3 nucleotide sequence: TGTGCCAGCAGCTTCTCAGCGGAACCCGGGGAGCTGTTTTTT.

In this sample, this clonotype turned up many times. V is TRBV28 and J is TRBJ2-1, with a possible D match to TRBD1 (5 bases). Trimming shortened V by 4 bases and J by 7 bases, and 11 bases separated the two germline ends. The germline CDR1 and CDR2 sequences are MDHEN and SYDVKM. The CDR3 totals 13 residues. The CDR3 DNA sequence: TGTGCCAGCAGTTCAAGACAGTGGAATGAGCAGTTCTTC. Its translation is CASSSRQWNEQFF.

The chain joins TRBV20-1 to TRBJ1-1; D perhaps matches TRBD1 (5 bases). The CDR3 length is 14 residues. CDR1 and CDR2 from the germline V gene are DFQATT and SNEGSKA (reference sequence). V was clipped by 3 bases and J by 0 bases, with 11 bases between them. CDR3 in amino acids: CSASLDNMNTEAFF. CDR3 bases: TGCAGTGCTAGTCTGGACAACATGAACACTGAAGCTTTCTTT.

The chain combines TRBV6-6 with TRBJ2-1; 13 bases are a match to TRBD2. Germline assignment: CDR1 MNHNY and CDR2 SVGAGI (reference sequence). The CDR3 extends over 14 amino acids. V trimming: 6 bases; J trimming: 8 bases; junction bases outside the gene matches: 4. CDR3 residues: CASSGTSGAHEQFF. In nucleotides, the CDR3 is TGTGCCAGCAGCGGGACTAGCGGGGCCCATGAGCAGTTCTTC.

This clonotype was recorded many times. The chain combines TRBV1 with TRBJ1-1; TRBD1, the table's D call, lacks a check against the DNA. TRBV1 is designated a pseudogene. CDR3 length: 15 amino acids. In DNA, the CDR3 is TGCACCAGCAGCCAAGACCCCTACGGTGGAGGTGAAGCTTTCTTT. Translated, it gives CTSSQDPYGGGEAFF.

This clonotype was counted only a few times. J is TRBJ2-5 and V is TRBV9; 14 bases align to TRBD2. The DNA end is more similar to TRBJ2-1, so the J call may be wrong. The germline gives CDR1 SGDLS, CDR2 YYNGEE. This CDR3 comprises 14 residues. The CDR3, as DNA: TGTGCCAGCAGTGGGACTAGCGGGGGCAGTGAGCAGTTCTTC. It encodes CASSGTSGGSEQFF.

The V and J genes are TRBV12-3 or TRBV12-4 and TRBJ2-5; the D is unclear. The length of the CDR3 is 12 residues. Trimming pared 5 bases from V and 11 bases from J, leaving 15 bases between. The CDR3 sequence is CASSATSLEQYF. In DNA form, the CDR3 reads TGTGCCAGCAGTGCGACCAGCCTGGAGCAGTACTTC.

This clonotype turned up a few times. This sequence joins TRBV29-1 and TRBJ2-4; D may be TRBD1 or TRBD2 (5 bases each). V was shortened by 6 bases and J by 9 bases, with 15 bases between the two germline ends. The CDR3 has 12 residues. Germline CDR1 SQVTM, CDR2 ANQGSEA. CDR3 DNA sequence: TGCAGCGTCATTGTCTCCGGGGCCATTCAGTACTTC. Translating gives CSVIVSGAIQYF.

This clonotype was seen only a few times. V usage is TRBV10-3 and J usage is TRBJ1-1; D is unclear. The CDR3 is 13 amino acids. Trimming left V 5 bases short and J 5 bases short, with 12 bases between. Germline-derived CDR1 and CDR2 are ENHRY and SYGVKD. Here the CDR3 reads CAISLPGRTEAFF. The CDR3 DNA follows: TGTGCCATCAGTCTCCCCGGTAGGACTGAAGCTTTCTTT.

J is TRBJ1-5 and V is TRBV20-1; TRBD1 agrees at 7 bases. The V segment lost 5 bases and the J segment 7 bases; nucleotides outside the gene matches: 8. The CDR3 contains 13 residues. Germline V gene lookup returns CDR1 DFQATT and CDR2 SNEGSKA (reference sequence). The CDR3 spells CSAQGGERQPQHF. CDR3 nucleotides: TGCAGTGCTCAGGGGGGGGAGCGGCAGCCCCAGCATTTT.

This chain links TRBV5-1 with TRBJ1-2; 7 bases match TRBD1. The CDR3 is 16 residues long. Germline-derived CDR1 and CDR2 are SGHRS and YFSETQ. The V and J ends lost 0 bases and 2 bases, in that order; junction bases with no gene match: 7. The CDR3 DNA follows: TGCGCCAGCAGCTTGGACAGGGGCCCTCCAAACTATGGCTACACCTTC. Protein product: CASSLDRGPPNYGYTF. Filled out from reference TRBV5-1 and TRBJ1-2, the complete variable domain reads KAGVTQTPRYLIKTRGQQVTLSCSPISGHRSVSWYQQTPGQGLQFLFEYFSETQRNKGNFPGRFSGRQFSNSRSEMNVSTLELGDSALYLCASSLDRGPPNYGYTFGSGTRLTVV.